The rows below give T cell receptor beta chains drawn from one sample of a study of cytomegalovirus exposure and HLA in healthy donors. The data were produced by immunoSEQ multiplex PCR, yet TCRdb's version contains in-frame clones alone and is incomplete. The table lists fewer than 130,000 clones, about three quarters of them singletons. The sequencing input was PBMCs. The receptor source for this set is a female donor in good health and CMV-seropositive. CDR3s include the opening cysteine and the closing phenylalanine or tryptophan. D genes are given only for firm matches. Where a row states a size, it is once, few, many or the class of an expanded clone; other rows omit it.

D | size | J | V | length | DNA | CDR3
TRBD1 | . | TRBJ1-4 | TRBV7-9 | 15 | TGTGCCAGCAGCTCCGGACAGGGTACTAATGAAAAACTGTTTTTT | CASSSGQGTNEKLFF
. | . | TRBJ2-3 | TRBV11-2 | 16 | TGTGCCAGCAGATCCCAAGGGGGTACCTTCATGGATACGCAGTATTTT | CASRSQGGTFMDTQYF
. | . | TRBJ1-5 | TRBV7-2 | 16 | TGTGCCAGCAGCTCGAGCCGTCGGGGGAGGGATCAGCCCCAGCATTTT | CASSSSRRGRDQPQHF
TRBD2 | . | TRBJ2-1 | TRBV11-2 | 14 | TGTGCCAGCAGCACCCCGCGGGGGGGTTATGAGCAGTTCTTC | CASSTPRGGYEQFF
TRBD2 | . | TRBJ2-7 | TRBV27 | 14 | TGTGCCAGTTCTAGCGGGAGCCCCCGGCACGAGCAGTACTTC | CASSSGSPRHEQYF
. | . | TRBJ1-2 | TRBV6-5 | 11 | TGTGCCAGCAGCACACGCTATGGCTACACCTTC | CASSTRYGYTF
. | . | TRBJ1-2 | TRBV5-1 | 13 | TGCGCCAGCAGTTCTGACTTTTACTATGGCTACACCTTC | CASSSDFYYGYTF
. | . | TRBJ1-1 | TRBV28 | 14 | TGTGCCAGCACTCTGGGGGGGAGGACCACTGAAGCTTTCTTT | CASTLGGRTTEAFF
TRBD2 | . | TRBJ2-3 | TRBV5-4 | 16 | TGTGCCAGCAGCTTCCTAGCGGGGGGGAGCACAGATACGCAGTATTTT | CASSFLAGGSTDTQYF
. | . | TRBJ2-5 | TRBV15 | 15 | TGTGCCACCAGCAGAGATCGGGGGAATGGAGAGACCCAGTACTTC | CATSRDRGNGETQYF
TRBD2 | . | TRBJ2-7 | TRBV9 | 15 | TGTGCCAGCAGCCCAAGCGGGAGGGTCCCCTACGAGCAGTACTTC | CASSPSGRVPYEQYF
. | once | TRBJ1-1 | TRBV19 | 15 | TGTGCCAGTAGTATAAACCAGGGTATCGGCACTGAAGCTTTCTTT | CASSINQGIGTEAFF
. | . | TRBJ1-2 | TRBV2 | 12 | TGTGCCAGGGAAGGACAGCTATATGGCTACACCTTC | CAREGQLYGYTF
TRBD1 | . | TRBJ1-5 | TRBV6-1 | 14 | TGTGCCAGCAGCCGGACAGGGAGCAATCAGCCCCAGCATTTT | CASSRTGSNQPQHF
TRBD1 | few | TRBJ1-3 | TRBV18 | 19 | TGTGCCAGCTCACCGACTGGGGGACAGCCTTCCCTCTCTGGAAACACCATATATTTT | CASSPTGGQPSLSGNTIYF
TRBD1 | . | TRBJ2-7 | TRBV10-1 | 13 | TGCGCCAGCGCCGGACAGGGGGCCGGTGAGCAGTACTTC | CASAGQGAGEQYF
. | . | TRBJ2-2 | TRBV11-3 | 13 | TGTGCCAGCAGCTTCGGAGGGGCCGGGGAGCTGTTTTTT | CASSFGGAGELFF
TRBD2 | . | TRBJ2-3 | TRBV5-1 | 18 | TGCGCCAGCGCCCTGGGACTAGCGGGAGCACGAGTAGCGGATACGCAGTATTTT | CASALGLAGARVADTQYF
. | . | TRBJ2-2 | TRBV6-5 | 14 | TGTGCCAGCAGACCCCCCTCGCGGACCGGGGAGCTGTTTTTT | CASRPPSRTGELFF
. | . | TRBJ1-2 | TRBV19 | 12 | TGTGCCAGTAGTTCTGCGGCTGGAGGCTACACCTTC | CASSSAAGGYTF
TRBD1 | . | TRBJ2-5 | TRBV11-1 | 15 | TGTGCCAGCAGCTTACGCCGACAGGGAATTAAGACCCAGTACTTC | CASSLRRQGIKTQYF
. | . | TRBJ2-3 | TRBV5-1 | 15 | TGCGCCAGCAGCTTAATCGGGGGAGGCACAGATACGCAGTATTTT | CASSLIGGGTDTQYF
TRBD1 | . | TRBJ2-2 | TRBV4-2 | 15 | TGTGCCAGCATCGGGGACAGCACTTCCACCGGGGAGCTGTTTTTT | CASIGDSTSTGELFF
. | . | TRBJ1-5 | TRBV28 | 14 | TGTGCCAGCAGTTCCGGTGGTAGCAATCAGCCCCAGCATTTT | CASSSGGSNQPQHF
TRBD1 | . | TRBJ2-1 | TRBV6-5 | 13 | TGTGCCAGCAGTGCGACAGGGTACAATGAGCAGTTCTTC | CASSATGYNEQFF
. | . | TRBJ2-3 | TRBV4-2 | 16 | TGTGCCAGCAGCCAAGATCAGGCCCGAAGGGGGGATACGCAGTATTTT | CASSQDQARRGDTQYF
. | . | TRBJ2-1 | TRBV7-8 | 17 | TGTGCCAGCAGCATCCAACCCGGGACTCTTCGGTTCAATGAGCAGTTCTTC | CASSIQPGTLRFNEQFF
. | . | TRBJ2-3 | TRBV6-5 | 14 | TGTGCCAGCAGAAAAGGGGGGGAGACAGATACGCAGTATTTT | CASRKGGETDTQYF
. | . | TRBJ2-2 | TRBV7-7 | 14 | TGTGCTAGCAGCACGACAGCTAACACCGGGGAGCTGTTTTTT | CASSTTANTGELFF
. | . | TRBJ2-3 | TRBV6-5 | 14 | TGTGCCAGCAGCCTCGATAAGGCGGCAGATACGCAGTATTTT | CASSLDKAADTQYF
. | . | TRBJ1-4 | TRBV5-8 | 11 | TGTGCCACGAGTCTAATCAGGGCGGCTGTGTTT | CATSLIRAAVF
TRBD2 | once | TRBJ2-1 | TRBV30 | 18 | TGTGCCTGGAAAGTGTCCGGGACTAGCGGGGGCTCCTACAATGAGCAGTTCTTC | CAWKVSGTSGGSYNEQFF
TRBD2 | . | TRBJ2-1 | TRBV4-2 | 15 | TGTGCCAGCAGCCGCAATAGCGGGGCAAACAATGAGCAGTTCTTC | CASSRNSGANNEQFF
. | . | TRBJ1-5 | TRBV27 | 14 | TGTGCCAGCAGTCCCTACAGTAGCAATCAGCCCCAGCATTTT | CASSPYSSNQPQHF
. | . | TRBJ1-1 | TRBV5-4 | 16 | TGTGCCAGCAGCCCTAGGACAGCGCTGAGGGACACTGAAGCTTTCTTT | CASSPRTALRDTEAFF
. | once | TRBJ2-1 | TRBV11-2 | 17 | TGTGCCAGCAGCTTAGGCGTTCGGCAGGGCGGCTACAATGAGCAGTTCTTC | CASSLGVRQGGYNEQFF
. | few | TRBJ1-6 | TRBV19 | 14 | TGTGCCAGTAGTTCTACGGGACTTAATTCACCCCTCCACTTT | CASSSTGLNSPLHF
. | . | TRBJ1-5 | TRBV6-1 | 18 | TGTGCCAGCAGTGGAAAGGATTTGTCCCGGGTTACGAATCAGCCCCAGCATTTT | CASSGKDLSRVTNQPQHF
. | . | TRBJ1-3 | TRBV11-2 | 14 | TGTGCCAGCAGCTTAGACAGGGTCGGAAACACCATATATTTT | CASSLDRVGNTIYF
TRBD1 | . | TRBJ2-5 | TRBV5-1 | 15 | TGCGCCAGCAGCTCAGGGACAGGGAAAGGAGAGACCCAGTACTTC | CASSSGTGKGETQYF